This T cell receptor (beta chain) originates from a study of T cell changes during pregnancy in multiple sclerosis. Assay used: immunoSEQ multiplex PCR; TCRdb lists only in-frame clones, some missing. The data show fewer than 45,000 clones, 94% seen once. CDR1 and CDR2 from the germline V gene are LGHNT and FRNRAP. V was shortened by 6 bases and J by 2 bases, with 10 bases between the two germline ends. The CDR3 runs 13 residues. V is TRBV12-5 and J is TRBJ1-1, with a weak D call TRBD1 (6 bases). The sample consisted of CD8+ T cells from peripheral blood mononuclear cells, taken in the third trimester of pregnancy. The source of this sequence is a female donor with multiple sclerosis, enrolled in a pregnancy study. The CDR3 DNA is TGTGCTAGTGGAGGGACAAGTAACACTGAAGCTTTCTTT. This gives the protein CASGGTSNTEAFF.